This entry concerns a single T cell receptor beta chain. What it recognizes is unknown. The sample originates from a study of blood T cells in healthy people across ages. Findings and limits, study-wide: Fewer expanded clones and more diversity marked long-lived versus aged donors. Any conclusive comparison of naive versus antigen-experienced cells was prevented by using unsorted PBMCs.

A second PCR of roughly 7 to 11 cycles used a sample-barcoded 5' primer and a J-beta primer mix. A minimum of 2.5 million CDR3-containing paired-end reads was obtained for each sample. TCRdb re-analysed the 5' RACE reads in MiXCR, keeping a single row per CDR3 protein. The sample contains more than 800,000 distinct CDR3 sequences, under 55% of which appear only once. Germline loops: CDR1 MDHEN, CDR2 SYDVKM. Trimming removed 6 bases from V and 6 bases from J, with 18 bases in between. The CDR3 spans 15 residues. The rearrangement uses TRBV28 and TRBJ1-3; D gene ambiguous. This clonotype originated in a woman in her sixties in good health. Sequencing was carried out using blood. The CDR3 DNA reads TGTGCCAGCAGCCGTCCCGCCCGCTGGGAAAACACCATATATTTT. Encoded protein: CASSRPARWENTIYF.